What follows are 24 T cell receptor beta chains derived from one specimen sequenced in a study of Ad26.COV2.S vaccination and SARS-CoV-2 variants. Sequencing was performed with immunoSEQ multiplex PCR; in TCRdb, only in-frame clones are kept and a portion is missing. The sample shows over 400,000 clones, about nine tenths of them seen only once. Treatment meaning: 15 to 20 received Ad26.COV2.S at low or high dose, single or two shots; 5 received placebo; per-sample allocation not given. Sample collection was performed on day 63 after the first vaccine or placebo injection. Source: peripheral blood, taken in a trial of Ad26.COV2.S vaccine versus placebo. Every receptor here comes from a person aged 18 to 59 who received the Ad26.COV2.S COVID-19 vaccine or a placebo.

The chain recombines TRBV15 with TRBJ1-3, with D uncertain. Looked up from germline, CDR1 is LNHNV and CDR2 is YYDKDF (reference sequence). V was clipped by 1 base and J by 6 bases, with 7 bases between them. This CDR3 spans 13 amino acids. The CDR3: CATSRVPSNTIYF. As DNA, the CDR3 is TGTGCCACCAGCAGAGTACCCTCAAACACCATATATTTT.

The chain is built from TRBV6-2 or TRBV6-3 and TRBJ1-1; the D is unclear. Trimming shortened V by 0 bases and J by 4 bases, and 9 bases separated the two germline ends. CDR1 MNHEY and CDR2 SVGEGT come from the germline V gene. The CDR3 is 14 residues long. CDR3 nucleotides: TGTGCCAGCAGTTACTCAGACCGCGCCACTGAAGCTTTCTTT. Its translation: CASSYSDRATEAFF.

The chain joins TRBV2 to TRBJ1-6; D remains ambiguous. There are 15 residues in the CDR3. Trimming left V 8 bases short and J 9 bases short, with 20 bases between. CDR1 and CDR2 (germline): SNHLY, FYNNEI. CDR3 protein: CASLITREISSPLHF. The CDR3 region has the DNA TGTGCCAGCCTTATAACGAGGGAAATAAGTTCACCCCTCCACTTT.

This rearrangement joins TRBV6-6 to TRBJ2-2; no clear D. Germline lookup yields CDR1 MNHNY and CDR2 SVGAGI (reference sequence). Trimming pared 6 bases from V and 3 bases from J, leaving 14 bases between. The CDR3 is 15 residues long. CDR3: CASSHNRLHTGELFF. CDR3 DNA sequence: TGTGCCAGCAGCCATAACAGATTGCACACCGGGGAGCTGTTTTTT.

The gene calls are TRBV6-2 or TRBV6-3 and TRBJ2-5; 7 bases are shared with TRBD1. Trimming at V came to 4 bases and at J to 5 bases, leaving 7 bases not matched to a gene. Germline V gene data show CDR1 as MNHEY and CDR2 as SVGEGT. The length of the CDR3 is 14 residues. The CDR3 sequence: CASSFRQGWETQYF. CDR3 nucleotides: TGTGCCAGCAGTTTCCGACAGGGATGGGAGACCCAGTACTTC.

The chain employs TRBV7-9 and TRBJ2-5; 7 nucleotides line up with TRBD2. Trimming removed 2 bases from V and 5 bases from J; junction bases left unmatched: 5. Per germline, CDR1 SEHNR and CDR2 FQNEAQ (reference sequence). The CDR3 contains 14 residues. CDR3 protein: CASSLMGGTETQYF. CDR3 bases: TGTGCCAGCAGCTTAATGGGGGGGACGGAGACCCAGTACTTC.

The chain combines TRBV5-1 with TRBJ2-5; 8 bases agree with TRBD2. This CDR3 region has 15 residues. From germline, CDR1 is SGHRS and CDR2 YFSETQ. V lost 4 bases and J lost 4; bases outside the gene matches: 9. CDR3 sequence: CASSPGTRGSETQYF. The CDR3 coding sequence is TGCGCCAGCAGCCCAGGGACTAGAGGGTCAGAGACCCAGTACTTC.

V usage is TRBV29-1 and J usage is TRBJ2-5; possibly TRBD2 for D (5 bases). The germline V and J ends were trimmed by 6 bases and 5 bases, with 16 bases remaining between them. CDR3 length: 13 residues. In germline, CDR1 is SQVTM, CDR2 ANQGSEA. The CDR3 reads CSVTWEIMETQYF. The CDR3, as DNA: TGCAGCGTAACGTGGGAGATTATGGAGACCCAGTACTTC.

J is TRBJ2-5 and V is TRBV11-2; D call uncertain. Trimming stripped 4 bases from V and 0 bases from J, with 9 bases between. This CDR3 spans 14 amino acids. The germline CDR1 and CDR2 sequences are SGHAT and FQNNGV. CDR3 bases: TGTGCCAGCAGCTCCAACTTAAACCAAGAGACCCAGTACTTC. The encoded protein is CASSSNLNQETQYF.

The chain carries TRBV7-2 and TRBJ2-1; 7 bases are shared with TRBD2. This CDR3 has 14 residues. Germline-derived CDR1 and CDR2 are SGHTA and FQGNSA. With 5 bases clipped from V and 8 bases from J, the junction kept 9 bases outside the gene matches. CDR3 region: CASSTGLVVDEQFF. The CDR3 DNA is TGTGCCAGCAGCACCGGACTAGTTGTTGATGAGCAGTTCTTC.

V is TRBV5-1 and J is TRBJ2-2; 7 nucleotides match TRBD2. This CDR3 contains 18 residues. Germline CDR1 SGHRS, CDR2 YFSETQ. The V and J ends lost 4 bases and 2 bases, in that order; junction bases with no gene match: 14. The CDR3 DNA reads as TGCGCCAGCAGCCCCCGACCGGGGCGGGGGAATAACACCGGGGAGCTGTTTTTT. Amino acid sequence: CASSPRPGRGNNTGELFF.

The chain is built from TRBV19 and TRBJ2-5, with 9 bases lining up with TRBD2. J lost 5 bases, V lost 6 bases, and 7 bases had no gene match. The CDR3 is made up of 14 amino acids. CDR1 is LNHDA and CDR2 is SQIVND in the germline V gene (reference sequence). CDR3 amino acids: CASRPRGGPETQYF. The CDR3 DNA is TGTGCCAGTAGGCCGCGGGGGGGCCCGGAGACCCAGTACTTC. Full variable domain (outside the CDR3, taken from reference TRBV19 and TRBJ2-5): DGGITQSPKYLFRKEGQNVTLSCEQNLNHDAMYWYRQDPGQGLRLIYYSQIVNDFQKGDIAEGYSVSREKKESFPLTVTSAQKNPTAFYLCASRPRGGPETQYFGPGTRLLVL.

This sequence joins TRBV5-6 and TRBJ1-1, with TRBD1 matching over 11 bases. From germline, CDR1 is SGHDT and CDR2 YYEEEE. CDR3 size: 16 residues. The J segment lost 0 bases and the V segment lost 3 bases, leaving 4 bases of the junction unmatched. Here the CDR3 reads CASSYGTGGMNTEAFF. The CDR3 nucleotides read TGTGCCAGCAGCTACGGGACAGGGGGGATGAACACTGAAGCTTTCTTT.

The chain combines TRBV19 with TRBJ1-2; D is unclear. This CDR3 comprises 12 residues. The V end was cut by 5 bases, the J end by 8 bases, with 12 bases between. Germline V gene lookup returns CDR1 LNHDA and CDR2 SQIVND (reference sequence). The CDR3 spells CASSPTEAGYTF. The CDR3 DNA reads as TGTGCCAGTAGTCCCACGGAAGCCGGCTACACCTTC.

The chain joins TRBV3-1 (or the pseudogene TRBV3-2) to TRBJ2-5, with TRBD2 matching 12 bases. The CDR3 length is 15 residues. V gave up 3 bases and J gave up 7 bases; unmatched junction bases: 6. Germline V CDR1 and CDR2: LGHDT, YNNKEL (reference sequence). The CDR3 is CASSHRLAGVGTQYF. As DNA, the CDR3 is TGTGCCAGCAGCCATAGACTAGCGGGGGTAGGGACCCAGTACTTC.

The V call is TRBV2, the J call TRBJ1-1, with D possibly being TRBD1 (6 bases). CDR1 and CDR2 from the germline V gene are SNHLY and FYNNEI. The length of the CDR3 is 16 residues. Trimming cost V 10 bases and J 5 bases, with 26 bases left between them. The CDR3 is CATQPRGAVMITEAFF. The CDR3 DNA is TGTGCCACCCAGCCCAGGGGCGCGGTTATGATTACTGAAGCTTTCTTT. Together with reference TRBV2 and TRBJ1-1, the CDR3 gives the full variable domain: EPEVTQTPSHQVTQMGQEVILRCVPISNHLYFYWYRQILGQKVEFLVSFYNNEISEKSEIFDDQFSVERPDGSNFTLKIRSTKLEDSAMYFCATQPRGAVMITEAFFGQGTRLTVV.

The chain recombines TRBV3-1 (or the pseudogene TRBV3-2) with TRBJ1-2, with D perhaps matching TRBD1 (6 bases). CDR1 is LGHDT and CDR2 is YNNKEL in the germline V gene (reference sequence). This CDR3 is 14 amino acids long. Trimming took 5 bases from V and 6 from J, leaving 16 bases between them. CDR3 in amino acids: CASSNPRGSNGYTF. For the CDR3, the DNA is TGTGCCAGCAGCAACCCGAGGGGGAGTAATGGCTACACCTTC.

The J gene is TRBJ2-3, the V gene TRBV19; 10 nucleotides agree with TRBD2. The ends lost 1 base at V and 0 bases at J; junction bases unmatched: 4. This CDR3 is built from 17 residues. Germline V gene data show CDR1 as LNHDA and CDR2 as SQIVND (reference sequence). The CDR3 here is CASSIGWTSGSTDTQYF. The CDR3, as DNA: TGTGCCAGTAGTATAGGTTGGACTAGCGGTAGCACAGATACGCAGTATTTT. Full variable domain (rest looked up from reference TRBV19 and TRBJ2-3): DGGITQSPKYLFRKEGQNVTLSCEQNLNHDAMYWYRQDPGQGLRLIYYSQIVNDFQKGDIAEGYSVSREKKESFPLTVTSAQKNPTAFYLCASSIGWTSGSTDTQYFGPGTRLTVL.

This chain joins TRBV27 and TRBJ1-2, with a tentative D call TRBD1 (6 bases). The CDR3 runs to 14 residues. Trimming cost V 2 bases and J 4 bases, with 11 bases left between them. CDR1 MNHEY and CDR2 SMNVEV come from the germline V gene (reference sequence). The CDR3 coding sequence is TGTGCCAGCAGTTTAGGCACAGGGATCTATGGCTACACCTTC. It is translated as CASSLGTGIYGYTF.

The V and J genes are TRBV10-3 and TRBJ2-6; 12 positions agree with TRBD1. J gave up 0 bases and V 7 bases, and 4 bases lay outside the gene matches. The germline CDR1 and CDR2 sequences are ENHRY and SYGVKD. This CDR3 has 17 residues. CDR3 sequence (DNA): TGTGCCATCAATCCGGGACAGGGGGCCTCTGGGGCCAACGTCCTGACTTTC. This encodes CAINPGQGASGANVLTF.

The rearrangement joins TRBV10-3 to TRBJ1-1, with TRBD1 as a possible D gene (5 bases). The CDR3 loop spans 14 amino acids. CDR1 is ENHRY and CDR2 is SYGVKD in the germline V gene. Trimming left V 4 bases short and J 4 bases short, with 13 bases between. This CDR3 reads CAISVVPGPTEAFF. The CDR3 coding sequence is TGTGCCATCAGTGTTGTTCCAGGGCCCACTGAAGCTTTCTTT.

The genes are TRBV6-6 and TRBJ2-7; perhaps TRBD1 as D (5 bases). CDR3 length: 15 amino acids. In germline, CDR1 is MNHNY, CDR2 SVGAGI (reference sequence). Deletions cut 2 bases from V and 2 bases from J, with 13 bases between. The CDR3 nucleotides are TGTGCCAGCAGTTACGTGGTTATAGGGGCCTACGAGCAGTACTTC. Amino acids: CASSYVVIGAYEQYF.

This clone was found a few times. This chain joins TRBV7-9 and TRBJ1-3; D possibly corresponds to TRBD1 (6 bases). V was pared by 5 bases and J by 4 bases, with 12 bases between. CDR1 SEHNR and CDR2 FQNEAQ come from the germline V gene (reference sequence). The CDR3 covers 14 residues. CDR3 nucleotide sequence: TGTGCCAGCAGCACCCGACAGGTCGGAAACACCATATATTTT. It is translated as CASSTRQVGNTIYF.

The V and J genes are TRBV2 and TRBJ2-7, with 9 bases aligning to TRBD1. Germline CDR1 reads SNHLY; CDR2 reads FYNNEI. V trimming: 1 base; J trimming: 5 bases; junction bases outside the gene matches: 6. The CDR3 spans 15 residues. The CDR3 spells CASSEGGQGGHEQYF. The CDR3 bases are TGTGCCAGCAGTGAAGGGGGACAGGGTGGCCACGAGCAGTACTTC.